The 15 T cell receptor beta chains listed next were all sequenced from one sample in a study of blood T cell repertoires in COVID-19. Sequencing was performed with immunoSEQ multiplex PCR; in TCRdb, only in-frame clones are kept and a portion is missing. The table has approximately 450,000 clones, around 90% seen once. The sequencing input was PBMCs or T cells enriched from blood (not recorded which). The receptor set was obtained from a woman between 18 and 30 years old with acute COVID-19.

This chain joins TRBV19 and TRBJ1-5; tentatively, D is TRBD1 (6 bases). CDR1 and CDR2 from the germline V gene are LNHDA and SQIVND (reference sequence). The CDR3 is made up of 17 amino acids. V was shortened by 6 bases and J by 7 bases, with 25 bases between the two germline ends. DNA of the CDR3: TGTGCCAGTAGGTTTCGGACAGCAATCGCCGGTATCCAGCCCCAGCATTTT. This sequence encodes CASRFRTAIAGIQPQHF.

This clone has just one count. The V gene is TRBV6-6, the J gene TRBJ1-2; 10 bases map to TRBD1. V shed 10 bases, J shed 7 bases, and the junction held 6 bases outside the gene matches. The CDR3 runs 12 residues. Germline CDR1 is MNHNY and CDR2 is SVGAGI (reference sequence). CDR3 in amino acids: CATRQGAGGYTF. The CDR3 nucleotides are TGTGCCACCAGACAGGGGGCCGGTGGCTACACCTTC.

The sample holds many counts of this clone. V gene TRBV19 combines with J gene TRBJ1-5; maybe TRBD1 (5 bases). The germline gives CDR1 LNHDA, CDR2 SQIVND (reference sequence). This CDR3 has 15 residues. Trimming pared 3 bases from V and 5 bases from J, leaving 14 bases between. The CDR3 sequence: CASSIAWDYHQPQHF. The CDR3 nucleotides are TGTGCCAGTAGTATCGCCTGGGACTACCATCAGCCCCAGCATTTT.

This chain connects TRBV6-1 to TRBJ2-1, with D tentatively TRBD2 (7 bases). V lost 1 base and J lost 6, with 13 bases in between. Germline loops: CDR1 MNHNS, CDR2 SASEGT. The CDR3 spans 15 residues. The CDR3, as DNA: TGTGCCAGCAGTGAAGGTGGGGGGGCGCCCAATGAGCAGTTCTTC. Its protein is CASSEGGGAPNEQFF.

In DNA, the CDR3 is TGTGCCAGCAGTGCTCCAGGGACTAGCACTGAAGCTTTCTTT. This encodes CASSAPGTSTEAFF. The chain couples TRBV2 to TRBJ1-1; perhaps TRBD1 as D (5 bases). The V end was cut by 4 bases, the J end by 4 bases, with 13 bases between. This CDR3 spans 14 amino acids. From germline, CDR1 is SNHLY and CDR2 FYNNEI.

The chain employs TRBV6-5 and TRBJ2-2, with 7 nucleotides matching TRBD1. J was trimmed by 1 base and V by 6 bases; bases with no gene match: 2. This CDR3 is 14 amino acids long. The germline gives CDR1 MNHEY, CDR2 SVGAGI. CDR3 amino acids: CASRDRKNTGELFF. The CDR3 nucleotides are TGTGCCAGCAGGGACAGGAAGAACACCGGGGAGCTGTTTTTT.

CDR3 residues: CASSLGGQGFGYTF. CDR3 bases: TGTGCCAGCAGCTTGGGGGGACAGGGGTTTGGCTACACCTTC. The V and J genes are TRBV5-8 and TRBJ1-2; 10 positions match TRBD1. J gave up 7 bases and V 0 bases, and 3 bases lay outside the gene matches. This CDR3 contains 14 residues. Germline CDR1 is SGHTS and CDR2 is YDEGEE.

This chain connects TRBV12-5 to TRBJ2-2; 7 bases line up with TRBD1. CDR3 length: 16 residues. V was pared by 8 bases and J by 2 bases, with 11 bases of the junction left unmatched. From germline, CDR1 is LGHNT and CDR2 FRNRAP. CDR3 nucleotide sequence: TGTGCTAGTTCCCAGGGGGACAAGGGTAACACCGGGGAGCTGTTTTTT. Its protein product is CASSQGDKGNTGELFF.

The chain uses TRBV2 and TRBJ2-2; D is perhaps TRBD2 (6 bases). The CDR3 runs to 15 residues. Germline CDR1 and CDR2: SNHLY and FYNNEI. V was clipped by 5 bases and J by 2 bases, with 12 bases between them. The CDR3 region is CASSPVAANTGELFF. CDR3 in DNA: TGTGCCAGCAGTCCCGTAGCGGCAAACACCGGGGAGCTGTTTTTT. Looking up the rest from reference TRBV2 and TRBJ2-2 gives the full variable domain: EPEVTQTPSHQVTQMGQEVILRCVPISNHLYFYWYRQILGQKVEFLVSFYNNEISEKSEIFDDQFSVERPDGSNFTLKIRSTKLEDSAMYFCASSPVAANTGELFFGEGSRLTVL.

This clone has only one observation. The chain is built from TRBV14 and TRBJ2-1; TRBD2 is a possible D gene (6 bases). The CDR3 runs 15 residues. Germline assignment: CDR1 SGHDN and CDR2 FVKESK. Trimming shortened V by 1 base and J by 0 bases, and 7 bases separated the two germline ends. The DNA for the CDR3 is TGTGCCAGCAGCCAAGTGGGGGGCTCCTACAATGAGCAGTTCTTC. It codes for CASSQVGGSYNEQFF.

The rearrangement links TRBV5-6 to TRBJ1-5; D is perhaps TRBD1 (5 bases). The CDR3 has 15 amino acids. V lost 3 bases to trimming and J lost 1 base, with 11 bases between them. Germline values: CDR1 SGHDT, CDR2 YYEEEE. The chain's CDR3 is CASSWQGSSNQPQHF. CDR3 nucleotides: TGTGCCAGCAGCTGGCAGGGATCGAGCAATCAGCCCCAGCATTTT.

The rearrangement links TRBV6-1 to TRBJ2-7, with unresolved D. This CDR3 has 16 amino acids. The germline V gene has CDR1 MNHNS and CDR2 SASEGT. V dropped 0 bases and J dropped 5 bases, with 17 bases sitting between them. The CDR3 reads CASSEALRQTRHEQYF. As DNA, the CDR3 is TGTGCCAGCAGTGAAGCGCTCCGACAAACCAGGCACGAGCAGTACTTC.

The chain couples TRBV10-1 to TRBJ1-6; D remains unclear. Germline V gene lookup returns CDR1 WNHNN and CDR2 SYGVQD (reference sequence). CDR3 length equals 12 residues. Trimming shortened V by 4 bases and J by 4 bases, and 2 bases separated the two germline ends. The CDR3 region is CASSAYNSPLHF. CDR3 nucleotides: TGCGCCAGCAGTGCTTATAATTCACCCCTCCACTTT.

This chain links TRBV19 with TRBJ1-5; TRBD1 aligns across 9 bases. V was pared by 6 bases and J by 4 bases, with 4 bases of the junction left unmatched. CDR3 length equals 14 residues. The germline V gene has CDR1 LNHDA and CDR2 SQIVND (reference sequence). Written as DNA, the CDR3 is TGTGCCAGTAGGGGAGGGACAGGGAATCAGCCCCAGCATTTT. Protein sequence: CASRGGTGNQPQHF.

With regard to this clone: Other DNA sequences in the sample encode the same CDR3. The CDR3 bases are TGCAGTGCTAGAGATGGCAGGGGAGCTTTCTTT. As protein: CSARDGRGAFF. This sequence joins TRBV20-1 and TRBJ1-1, with D possibly TRBD1 on 6 matching bases. The V end lost 0 bases, the J end lost 10 bases, and 9 bases lay between the germline ends. This CDR3 has 11 amino acids. Germline lookup yields CDR1 DFQATT and CDR2 SNEGSKA (reference sequence).